These T cell receptor beta chains were read from a single sample in a study of cytomegalovirus exposure and HLA in healthy donors. Generated by immunoSEQ multiplex PCR, the TCRdb table keeps only in-frame clones and is missing some. Reported are 150,000 to 200,000 clones; the ten largest clones contain over 1%. The sequenced sample consisted of PBMCs. Source of these receptors: an older woman in good health and CMV-seronegative. Each CDR3 is given with its conserved first and last residue. D genes are given only for firm matches.

TRBJ2-7 TRBV27 TRBD1 TGTGCCAGCAGCTTCAGGGGGCGCTCCTACGAGCAGTACTTC CASSFRGRSYEQYF
TRBJ2-5 TRBV5-1 . TGCGCCAGCAGCTTGGTTCGAGAGACCCAGTACTTC CASSLVRETQYF
TRBJ1-1 TRBV5-4 TRBD1 TGTGCCAGCAGCTCCAGGGGGCTTAATGAAGCTTTCTTT CASSSRGLNEAFF
TRBJ1-2 TRBV5-6 . TGTGCCAGCAGCTTGGAGCGGGGGGCAGGTGGCTACACCTTC CASSLERGAGGYTF
TRBJ2-1 TRBV4-2 TRBD2 TGTGCCAGCAGCCCCGGACTAGCGGGAGGGAGCTCCTACAATGAGCAGTTCTTC CASSPGLAGGSSYNEQFF
TRBJ1-1 TRBV4-1 TRBD1 TGCGCCAGCAGCCAAGAAGGATTACAGGGGGCTCCCGAGGCTTTCTTT CASSQEGLQGAPEAFF
TRBJ2-3 TRBV4-2 TRBD2 TGTGCCAGCAGCCAGGGGGGCCTAGCGGGAGGGCCCGTCACAGATACGCAGTATTTT CASSQGGLAGGPVTDTQYF
TRBJ2-1 TRBV27 . TGTGCCAGCAGAGTGGGGGGGAAGAACAGGGAGCTTTACAATGAGCAGTTCTTC CASRVGGKNRELYNEQFF
TRBJ2-2 TRBV7-2 . TGTGCCAGCAGCGGGGGGAGGCCGGCCGGGGAGCTGTTTTTT CASSGGRPAGELFF
TRBJ2-6 TRBV2 . TGTGCCAGCAGTGTTAGGGGCTCTGGGGCCAACGTCCTGACTTTC CASSVRGSGANVLTF
TRBJ2-2 TRBV18 . TGTGCCAGCTCACCAAGACAAGGACAGAACACCGGGGAGCTGTTTTTT CASSPRQGQNTGELFF
TRBJ1-1 TRBV4-1 . TGCGCCAGCAGCCAGGAGATAGGTCTTCGGGGAGGGAGGAAGACTGAAGCTTTCTTT CASSQEIGLRGGRKTEAFF
TRBJ1-5 TRBV18 . TGTGCCAGCTCACCCTTGGCCCTTACAGGCCGATCTAGCAATCAGCCCCAGCATTTT CASSPLALTGRSSNQPQHF
TRBJ2-5 TRBV7-9 TRBD2 TGTGCCAGCAGCTTATTAGCGGGAGACACTTTGGGGCAGTACTTC CASSLLAGDTLGQYF
TRBJ1-5 TRBV10-3 . TGTGCCATCAGAGGTTTGGAGGAGGGCCAGCCCCAGCATTTT CAIRGLEEGQPQHF
TRBJ2-2 TRBV29-1 TRBD1 TGCAGCGTTGGACAGGGTCCCGGGGAGCTGTTTTTT CSVGQGPGELFF
TRBJ2-7 TRBV7-9 TRBD1 TGTGCCAGCAGCTTTGACAGGGTGCAGTACTTC CASSFDRVQYF
TRBJ2-2 TRBV2 TRBD2 TGTGCCAGCAAGACTAGCGCGAACACCGGGGAGCTGTTTTTT CASKTSANTGELFF
TRBJ2-7 TRBV7-9 . TGTGCCAGCAGCTTACTTTCGGACGAGCAGTACTTC CASSLLSDEQYF
TRBJ1-5 TRBV7-9 . TGTGCCACGGGGGTTGGCAATCAGCCCCAGCATTTT CATGVGNQPQHF
TRBJ1-2 TRBV7-2 . TGTGCCAGCAGCCCCGGGAAGGGCTATGGCTACACCTTC CASSPGKGYGYTF
TRBJ2-3 TRBV27 . TGTGCCAGCAGTTCCCCGGACAGCTACCTGGATACGCAGTATTTT CASSSPDSYLDTQYF
TRBJ2-3 TRBV27 TRBD2 TGTGCCAGCAGTAATAGCGGGTTACGCACAGATACGCAGTATTTT CASSNSGLRTDTQYF
TRBJ1-1 TRBV19 . TGTGCCAGTAGTATAGCGGGCACTGAAGCTTTCTTT CASSIAGTEAFF
TRBJ1-5 TRBV18 TRBD1 TGTGCCAGCTCACCACGCGGACAGGGCAGCAATCAGCCCCAGCATTTT CASSPRGQGSNQPQHF
TRBJ1-1 TRBV7-9 TRBD1 TGTGCCGGCAGCTTCTCGGGACAGGGTTTCCTAGCTTTCTTT CAGSFSGQGFLAFF
TRBJ2-7 TRBV9 . TGTGCCAGCAGCCCAAGAGGGGGGAGGGCCAACGAGCAGTACTTC CASSPRGGRANEQYF
TRBJ2-5 TRBV5-4 TRBD2 TGTGCCAGCAGCACCCTAGCGGGTGCCCCGTGGGAGACCCAGTACTTC CASSTLAGAPWETQYF
TRBJ2-3 TRBV7-9 . TGTGCCAGCAGCTCAATACCCCAGGATCTCTCCACAGATACGCAGTATTTT CASSSIPQDLSTDTQYF
TRBJ1-4 TRBV29-1 . TGCAGCGCTAACAGGGTCTTAGGTGAAAAACTGTTTTTT CSANRVLGEKLFF
TRBJ2-3 TRBV7-3 TRBD2 TGTGCCAGCAGCCCCCTGGGGGCGGGAGGGAGAGATACGCAGTATTTT CASSPLGAGGRDTQYF
TRBJ2-7 TRBV2 . TGTGCCAGCAGCAACAGGGCCGAGCAGTACTTC CASSNRAEQYF
TRBJ1-1 TRBV2 TRBD1 TGTGCCAGTAGACCCCGGGACAGAGGCACTGAAGCTTTCTTT CASRPRDRGTEAFF
TRBJ1-2 TRBV11-2 . TGTGCCAGCAGCTGGGGGGAATATGGCTACACCTTC CASSWGEYGYTF
TRBJ1-1 TRBV7-9 . TGTGCCAGCAGCGCTAGGGGAAGGAACACTGAAGCTTTCTTT CASSARGRNTEAFF
TRBJ2-5 TRBV7-9 TRBD1 TGTGCCAGCAGCTTAGGACAGGGGCGAGGAGAGACCCAGTACTTC CASSLGQGRGETQYF
TRBJ1-6 TRBV6-5 . TGTGCCAGCAGACGACTAAATTCACCCCTCCACTTT CASRRLNSPLHF